This is a list of T cell receptor beta chains from one sample in a study of regulatory T cells in long-lasting Graves disease. TCRdb re-derived calls from the multiplex PCR reads in MiXCR, one entry per CDR3 protein. The data contain 390,000 or so distinct CDR3 sequences, 20% to 25% of them singletons. The sample here was peripheral blood mononuclear cells (PBMCs), taken when the disease was refractory, from a patient treated with antithyroid drugs. Receptor source: a woman between 40 and 55 years old with Graves disease. The CDR3 runs from the conserved cysteine through the conserved F or W. The order of the fields is V gene, J gene, clone size, D gene, CDR3 DNA, CDR3 protein. The D gene is left open where the match is weak. Clone size, where shown, is once, few, many, or a class for clones that have expanded.

v_gene: TRBV28; j_gene: TRBJ1-2; abundance: once; d_gene: TRBD1; CDR3nt: TGTGCCAGCAGTTTCGGTCCGGAGACAGGGGGTGGCTACACCTTC; CDR3aa: CASSFGPETGGGYTF
v_gene: TRBV20-1; j_gene: TRBJ1-3; abundance: few; d_gene: .; CDR3nt: TGCAGTGCTAGAAGCATTTCCTGGCCTGGAAACACCATATATTTT; CDR3aa: CSARSISWPGNTIYF
v_gene: TRBV9; j_gene: TRBJ2-5; abundance: few; d_gene: .; CDR3nt: TGTGCCAGCAGCGTAGGGGGCGGGCCTTGGGAGACCCAGTACTTC; CDR3aa: CASSVGGGPWETQYF
v_gene: TRBV27; j_gene: TRBJ1-4; abundance: many; d_gene: .; CDR3nt: TGTGCCAGCTGGGGGCAGGGGACTAATGAAAAACTGTTTTTT; CDR3aa: CASWGQGTNEKLFF
v_gene: TRBV12-3/TRBV12-4; j_gene: TRBJ1-1; abundance: many; d_gene: .; CDR3nt: TGTGCCAGCAGCCTGAAGACGGAGTTGAACACTGAAGCTTTCTTT; CDR3aa: CASSLKTELNTEAFF
v_gene: TRBV11-1; j_gene: TRBJ2-5; abundance: few; d_gene: TRBD2; CDR3nt: TGTGCCAGCAGCTTTCCTCAAAGGACTAGCGGGGGTTATGAAGAGACCCAGTACTTC; CDR3aa: CASSFPQRTSGGYEETQYF
v_gene: TRBV28; j_gene: TRBJ2-3; abundance: .; d_gene: TRBD2; CDR3nt: TGTGCCAGCAGTTTCTATGCTAGCGGGAGCTCATTCCTCACAGATACGCAGTATTTT; CDR3aa: CASSFYASGSSFLTDTQYF
v_gene: TRBV19; j_gene: TRBJ2-1; abundance: .; d_gene: .; CDR3nt: TGTGCCAGTAGTATGGGGGCTAGCCTAGACCCCTACAATGAGCAGTTCTTC; CDR3aa: CASSMGASLDPYNEQFF
v_gene: TRBV19; j_gene: TRBJ2-5; abundance: .; d_gene: TRBD2; CDR3nt: TGTGCCAGTAGTGGTGAGGCTGGACTAGCAGAGACCCAGTACTTC; CDR3aa: CASSGEAGLAETQYF
v_gene: TRBV6-1; j_gene: TRBJ1-2; abundance: many; d_gene: .; CDR3nt: TGTGCCAGCAGCGGTGAGAGTCCTAACTATGGCTACACCTTC; CDR3aa: CASSGESPNYGYTF
v_gene: TRBV6-1; j_gene: TRBJ1-1; abundance: few; d_gene: TRBD1; CDR3nt: TGTGCCAGCACTGATTCCAGGGGGATGAACACTGAAGCTTTCTTT; CDR3aa: CASTDSRGMNTEAFF